These 12 T cell receptor beta chains share one sample of origin, sequenced in a study of cytomegalovirus exposure and HLA in healthy donors. The study ran its PCR with 60 Vbeta and 13 Jbeta primers. The data were produced by immunoSEQ multiplex PCR, yet TCRdb's version contains in-frame clones alone and is incomplete. There are tens of thousands of clones in the sample; approximately 80% occur only once, and over 5% lies in the top ten. The source material was PBMCs. Receptors originate from a male donor in good health and CMV-seronegative.

The chain uses TRBV7-2 and TRBJ2-5; D remains unclear. Germline V gene data show CDR1 as SGHTA and CDR2 as FQGNSA. Trimming removed 3 bases from V and 5 bases from J, with 10 bases in between. The CDR3 is 13 amino acids. The DNA for the CDR3 is TGTGCCAGCAGCTTTCGGAGTAGGGAGACCCAGTACTTC. Its translation: CASSFRSRETQYF.

This clone has just one count. This chain links TRBV7-2 with TRBJ2-3, with 9 positions matching TRBD1. V was clipped by 1 base and J by 2 bases; unmatched bases: 13. The germline CDR1 and CDR2 sequences are SGHTA and FQGNSA. The CDR3 consists of 19 residues. CDR3 bases: TGTGCCAGCAGCTTAGGAGGAGGGGGACAGGGCCCGTACACAGATACGCAGTATTTT. It specifies CASSLGGGGQGPYTDTQYF.

This clone was detected once. The V and J genes are TRBV2 and TRBJ1-2; D uncertain. V dropped 8 bases and J dropped 5 bases, with 30 bases sitting between them. Germline V gene lookup returns CDR1 SNHLY and CDR2 FYNNEI. CDR3 length: 18 residues. CDR3 DNA: TGTGCCAGCGGAGTGGGAGAGCCCGCACTGAGGCCTTGGTATGGCTACACCTTC. This gives the protein CASGVGEPALRPWYGYTF.

The chain has TRBV25-1 and TRBJ2-5; D perhaps matches TRBD2 (5 bases). Germline-derived CDR1 and CDR2 are MGHDK and SYGVNS. Deletions cut 1 base from V and 9 bases from J, with 12 bases between. The CDR3 runs 13 residues. The CDR3: CASSESRFGAQYF. Written as DNA, the CDR3 is TGTGCCAGCAGTGAATCTAGATTCGGGGCCCAGTACTTC.

The chain has TRBV6-5 and TRBJ1-2, with 8 nucleotides matching TRBD1. J was trimmed by 3 bases and V by 6 bases; bases with no gene match: 9. Germline CDR1 reads MNHEY; CDR2 reads SVGAGI. This CDR3 has 15 amino acids. Here the CDR3 reads CASRPAGGAYYGYTF. The CDR3, as DNA: TGTGCCAGCAGGCCTGCAGGGGGCGCATACTATGGCTACACCTTC.

The chain joins TRBV19 to TRBJ2-5; 9 positions agree with TRBD2. V lost 3 bases to trimming and J lost 2 bases; unmatched junction nucleotides: 7. Germline loops: CDR1 LNHDA, CDR2 SQIVND (reference sequence). The CDR3 covers 16 residues. The CDR3 DNA is TGTGCCAGTAGTATTGGGATAGCGGGGGTGCAAGAGACCCAGTACTTC. Translated, it gives CASSIGIAGVQETQYF.

This rearrangement joins TRBV29-1 to TRBJ2-1; 12 nucleotides agree with TRBD1. The CDR3 runs 15 residues. The J segment lost 4 bases and the V segment lost 7 bases, leaving 8 bases of the junction unmatched. Germline assignment: CDR1 SQVTM and CDR2 ANQGSEA. Here the CDR3 DNA reads TGCAGCGCTCCGGGACAGGGGGCTTGGTACAATGAGCAGTTCTTC. Encoded protein: CSAPGQGAWYNEQFF.

This clone was seen a few times. The J gene is TRBJ2-7, the V gene TRBV19; 9 nucleotides align to TRBD1. The CDR3 runs to 15 residues. The germline V gene encodes CDR1 LNHDA and CDR2 SQIVND (reference sequence). The V gene end was trimmed by 4 bases and the J gene end by 2 bases; junction bases not matched to a gene: 6. The CDR3 coding sequence is TGTGCCAGTAGTACGGGACAGGGTCGACCCTACGAGCAGTACTTC. This sequence encodes CASSTGQGRPYEQYF.

A single count supports this clone. This sample also contains other DNA sequences that code for the same CDR3. In DNA, the CDR3 is TGCGCCAGCAGCGGCGACAGGGGTATGAACACCGGGGAGCTGTTTTTT. Translated: CASSGDRGMNTGELFF. V and J are TRBV5-1 and TRBJ2-2, with 8 bases identical to TRBD1. The length of the CDR3 is 16 residues. Trimming took 4 bases from V and 1 from J; bases not matched to a gene: 6. Germline V CDR1 and CDR2: SGHRS, YFSETQ.

This clone was recorded a few times. In DNA, the CDR3 is TGTGCCAGCAGCCCCTGGACAGCGAACACCGGGGAGCTGTTTTTT. This codes for CASSPWTANTGELFF. The chain joins TRBV7-9 to TRBJ2-2, with D possibly TRBD1 on 6 matching bases. Per germline, CDR1 SEHNR and CDR2 FQNEAQ (reference sequence). The CDR3 is made up of 15 amino acids. Trimming took 5 bases from V and 0 from J, leaving 10 bases between them.

The chain links TRBV7-2 to TRBJ1-5; maybe TRBD1 (6 bases). V was trimmed by 4 bases and J by 2 bases, leaving 15 bases between them. The CDR3 consists of 16 residues. CDR1 is SGHTA and CDR2 is FQGNSA in the germline V gene. This chain's CDR3 is CASSSEGSGGNQPQHF. CDR3 DNA: TGTGCCAGCAGCTCAGAGGGGTCAGGGGGCAATCAGCCCCAGCATTTT.

About this clone: One junction end does not reproduce the germline sequence, and a read error may be involved. V and J are TRBV5-8 and TRBJ2-7; 14 nucleotides line up with TRBD2. There are 12 residues in the CDR3. Germline assignment: CDR1 SGHTS and CDR2 YDEGEE. The CDR3 here is CASSLPGLAGGF. CDR3 coding DNA: TGTGCCAGCAGCCTACCAGGACTAGCGGGGGGATTC.